This is a list of T cell receptor beta chains from one sample in a study of control samples from healthy donors and cancer patients. Sequencing was performed with immunoSEQ multiplex PCR; in TCRdb, only in-frame clones are kept and a portion is missing. The table shows about 110,000 clones, with 90% occurring only once. Source material: blood. The source is a human donor in good health. The donor label of this sample is uncertain. Each CDR3 is given with its conserved first and last residue. Fields, in order: CDR3 length, clone size, J gene, D gene, V gene, CDR3 DNA, CDR3 protein. D genes are given only for firm matches. Clone sizes are given selectively: once, few, many, or a class where the clone is expanded.

16 | NA | TRBJ2-7 | NA | TRBV28 | TGTGCCAGCAGCTTAGCGGACGCATTTCCCCGAGGGGAGCAGTACTTC | CASSLADAFPRGEQYF
13 | NA | TRBJ1-2 | NA | TRBV12-5 | TGTGCTAGTGGTTTGGGGGGTGCCGGGGGCTACACCTTC | CASGLGGAGGYTF
16 | NA | TRBJ2-2 | NA | TRBV2 | TGTGCCAGCAGTGTTGGAGGGAACGAGAACACCGGGGAGCTGTTTTTT | CASSVGGNENTGELFF
15 | NA | TRBJ1-1 | TRBD1 | TRBV6-5 | TGTGCCAGCAGTCCCTCCACAGGGGGCGGGACTGAAGCTTTCTTT | CASSPSTGGGTEAFF
15 | NA | TRBJ1-6 | TRBD1 | TRBV19 | TGTGCCAGTAGTATCGTCAGGGGGCAGGATTCACCCCTCCACTTT | CASSIVRGQDSPLHF
16 | NA | TRBJ1-1 | TRBD1 | TRBV24-1 | TGTGCCACCAGTGAAAGGGACAGGGGTGCGGACACTGAAGCTTTCTTT | CATSERDRGADTEAFF
15 | NA | TRBJ2-4 | NA | TRBV28 | TGTGCCAGCAGCCACAGGGACCTAGCCAAAAACATTCAGTACTTC | CASSHRDLAKNIQYF
14 | NA | TRBJ2-7 | TRBD2 | TRBV18 | TGTGCCAGCTCACCGACTAGCGGGGAGGCCGAGCAGTACTTC | CASSPTSGEAEQYF
14 | NA | TRBJ1-3 | NA | TRBV6-5 | TGTGCCAGCAGTTACGGACAAGCTGGAAACACCATATATTTT | CASSYGQAGNTIYF
16 | NA | TRBJ2-1 | NA | TRBV10-3 | TGTGCCATCAGTGAGTCGGGAGCGAGCTCCTACAATGAGCAGTTCTTC | CAISESGASSYNEQFF
14 | NA | TRBJ2-3 | NA | TRBV3-1/TRBV3-2 | TGTGCCAGCAGCCAAACTCCTAGCACAGATACGCAGTATTTT | CASSQTPSTDTQYF
13 | NA | TRBJ2-2 | NA | TRBV7-3 | TGTGCCAGCAGCTTAACGTTAAGCGGGGAGCTGTTTTTT | CASSLTLSGELFF
11 | NA | TRBJ2-7 | NA | TRBV9 | TGTGCCAGCAGCGTCGGCTACGAGCAGTACTTC | CASSVGYEQYF
14 | NA | TRBJ1-4 | NA | TRBV5-5 | TGTGCCAGCAGCTCGGGACCGCCGGTAGAAAAACTGTTTTTT | CASSSGPPVEKLFF
12 | few | TRBJ2-7 | TRBD2 | TRBV2 | TGTGCCAGTCGACTAGCGGTATACGAGCAGTACTTC | CASRLAVYEQYF
14 | NA | TRBJ1-3 | NA | TRBV2 | TGTGCCAGCATTAAGGGGAACTCTGGAAACACCATATATTTT | CASIKGNSGNTIYF
16 | once | TRBJ1-2 | NA | TRBV4-3 | TGCGCCAGCAGCCAAGAGGCGGGAATCACTAACTATGGCTACACCTTC | CASSQEAGITNYGYTF
14 | NA | TRBJ1-4 | NA | TRBV6-1 | TGTGCCAGCAGTGATGTGCGGACTAATGAAAAACTGTTTTTT | CASSDVRTNEKLFF
11 | NA | TRBJ2-1 | NA | TRBV10-3 | TGTGCCATCAGCCGGGCCTCCGAACTGTTCTTC | CAISRASELFF
16 | NA | TRBJ2-2 | NA | TRBV5-6 | TGTGCCAGCAGCTCAGTGCCGGGACAGAACACCGGGGAGCTGTTTTTT | CASSSVPGQNTGELFF